One and the same sample provided the 14 T cell receptor beta chains below, sequenced in a study of blood T cell repertoires in COVID-19. Only in-frame clones appear in the TCRdb table, and some are missing; sequencing was by immunoSEQ multiplex PCR. The data contain approximately 300,000 clones, approximately 80% of them seen just once; the ten biggest clones take up 4.1%. Sequenced material: peripheral blood. The receptors shown here come from a woman aged 50 to 65 with active or convalescent COVID-19.

V gene TRBV2 combines with J gene TRBJ1-1, with TRBD1 matching 8 bases. J was trimmed by 5 bases and V by 8 bases; bases with no gene match: 7. Germline loops: CDR1 SNHLY, CDR2 FYNNEI. This CDR3 comprises 13 residues. DNA of the CDR3: TGTGCCAGCCTACAGGGGGGGCGGACTGAAGCTTTCTTT. Residues: CASLQGGRTEAFF.

The rearrangement joins TRBV7-9 to TRBJ2-5, with D unclear. V lost 4 bases and J 7 bases, leaving 16 bases between the germline ends. Germline CDR1 SEHNR, CDR2 FQNEAQ (reference sequence). The CDR3 length is 14 residues. CDR3: CASSYPITRATQYF. In DNA, the CDR3 is TGTGCCAGCAGCTACCCTATCACGAGAGCGACCCAGTACTTC.

The J gene is TRBJ1-4, the V gene TRBV18, with D unclear. V shed 2 bases and J shed 5 bases, with 9 bases lying between them. The germline V gene encodes CDR1 KGHSH and CDR2 LQKENI. The CDR3 runs to 14 residues. CDR3 nucleotide sequence: TGTGCCAGCTCACCAAATTGGCAAAATGAAAAACTGTTTTTT. Encoded protein: CASSPNWQNEKLFF.

The gene calls are TRBV27 and TRBJ1-1; D remains unclear. Germline CDR1 reads MNHEY; CDR2 reads SMNVEV (reference sequence). Between the trimmed V and J ends, which lost 6 bases and 4 bases, there was a span of 12 bases. The CDR3 has 13 residues. The CDR3 region is CASSVGRSTEAFF. The CDR3 DNA follows: TGTGCCAGCAGCGTTGGAAGGAGCACTGAAGCTTTCTTT.

V usage is TRBV4-2 and J usage is TRBJ1-1; perhaps TRBD1 as D (5 bases). CDR1 is LGHNA and CDR2 is YNFKEQ in the germline V gene. The CDR3 has 16 amino acids. Trimming stripped 3 bases from V and 0 bases from J, with 14 bases between. As DNA, the CDR3 is TGTGCCAGCAGCCAGGATCTTAGACAGTTGAACACTGAAGCTTTCTTT. It yields the protein CASSQDLRQLNTEAFF.

The chain has TRBV10-3 and TRBJ1-3; TRBD1 is a possible D gene (5 bases). Germline values: CDR1 ENHRY, CDR2 SYGVKD. Trimming left V 6 bases short and J 0 bases short, with 15 bases between. CDR3 length: 16 amino acids. CDR3 nucleotides: TGTGCCATCAGGGGGCTTGGGGAATTCTCTGGAAACACCATATATTTT. Protein product: CAIRGLGEFSGNTIYF.

This clone was seen a few times. This chain links TRBV19 with TRBJ1-6; 8 nucleotides align to TRBD1. Per germline, CDR1 LNHDA and CDR2 SQIVND (reference sequence). Germline trimming cut 6 bases from V and 8 bases from J; bases unmatched to any gene: 6. This CDR3 is 14 amino acids long. The DNA of the CDR3 is TGTGCCAGTAGATGGACAGGGATGGATTCACCCCTCCACTTT. Translation gives CASRWTGMDSPLHF.

Here the CDR3 reads CASSDPRTGDTEAFF. The CDR3 DNA follows: TGTGCCAGCAGTGACCCCCGGACAGGGGACACTGAAGCTTTCTTT. V usage is TRBV6-1 and J usage is TRBJ1-1; TRBD1 aligns across 9 bases. The CDR3 runs 15 residues. V shed 3 bases, J shed 3 bases, and the junction held 5 bases outside the gene matches. Germline CDR1 and CDR2: MNHNS and SASEGT.

V is TRBV28 and J is TRBJ1-5, with a tentative D call TRBD1 (5 bases). Per germline, CDR1 MDHEN and CDR2 SYDVKM. Trimming took off 7 bases at V and 2 bases at J, with 15 bases between the two ends. The CDR3 contains 15 residues. The CDR3, as DNA: TGTGCCAGCACGGGGGTCCGGGGCGGCAATCAGCCCCAGCATTTT. Translating it yields CASTGVRGGNQPQHF.

The chain uses TRBV5-1 and TRBJ2-5, with 12 bases aligning to TRBD2. The V and J ends lost 4 bases and 5 bases, in that order; junction bases with no gene match: 6. This CDR3 has 15 amino acids. Germline CDR1 is SGHRS and CDR2 is YFSETQ. CDR3 residues: CASSPPGLAGETQYF. CDR3 DNA: TGCGCCAGCAGCCCCCCCGGACTAGCGGGGGAGACCCAGTACTTC.

This clone came up once. The J gene is TRBJ2-1, the V gene TRBV7-9; TRBD2 matches 11 bases. The junction had 5 bases not matched to a gene; V was cut back by 8 bases and J by 8 bases. The CDR3 consists of 13 residues. The germline CDR1 and CDR2 sequences are SEHNR and FQNEAQ (reference sequence). The CDR3 sequence is CASRLAGSHEQFF. As DNA, the CDR3 is TGTGCCAGCCGACTAGCGGGATCCCATGAGCAGTTCTTC.

This chain connects TRBV30 to TRBJ2-1; TRBD2 aligns across 7 bases. V dropped 3 bases and J dropped 5; count of bases not matched to a gene: 7. This CDR3 spans 14 amino acids. Germline V gene lookup returns CDR1 GTSNPN and CDR2 SVGIG (reference sequence). CDR3 DNA sequence: TGTGCCTGGAGCCTAGCGGCGGGACACAATGAGCAGTTCTTC. Protein product: CAWSLAAGHNEQFF.

The chain is built from TRBV4-1 and TRBJ1-3; TRBD1 aligns across 11 bases. The length of the CDR3 is 17 residues. The germline V gene has CDR1 MGHRA and CDR2 YSYEKL. The J segment lost 0 bases and the V segment lost 3 bases, leaving 4 bases of the junction unmatched. This chain's CDR3 is CASSQGGQGVSGNTIYF. Written as DNA, the CDR3 is TGCGCCAGCAGCCAGGGGGGACAGGGGGTCTCTGGAAACACCATATATTTT.

CDR3 DNA: TGTGCCACCTCCTTTTCCCGGGGTGGACTGGTGGGGGAGCAGTACTTC. It is translated as CATSFSRGGLVGEQYF. The chain carries TRBV2 and TRBJ2-7; maybe TRBD2 (5 bases). Germline CDR1 reads SNHLY; CDR2 reads FYNNEI. The CDR3 runs 16 residues. Trimming removed 10 bases at V and 7 bases at J, with 29 bases between.